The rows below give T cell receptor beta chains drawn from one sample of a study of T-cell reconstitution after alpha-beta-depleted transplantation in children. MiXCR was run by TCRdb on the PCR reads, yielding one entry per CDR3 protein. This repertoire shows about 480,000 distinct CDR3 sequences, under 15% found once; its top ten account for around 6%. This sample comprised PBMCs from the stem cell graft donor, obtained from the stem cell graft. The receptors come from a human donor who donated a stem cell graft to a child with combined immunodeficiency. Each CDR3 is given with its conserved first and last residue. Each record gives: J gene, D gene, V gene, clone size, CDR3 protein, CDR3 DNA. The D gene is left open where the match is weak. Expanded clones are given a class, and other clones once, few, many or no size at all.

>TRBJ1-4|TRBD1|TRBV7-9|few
CASSSTGDTNEKLFF
TGTGCCAGCAGCTCTACAGGGGATACTAATGAAAAACTGTTTTTT
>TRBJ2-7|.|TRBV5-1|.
CASRRPSSYEQYF
TGCGCCAGCAGAAGGCCGAGTAGTTACGAGCAGTACTTC
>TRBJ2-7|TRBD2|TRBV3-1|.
CASSQDWGLAPYEQYF
TGTGCCAGCAGCCAAGATTGGGGACTAGCTCCCTACGAGCAGTACTTC
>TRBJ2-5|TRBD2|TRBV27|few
CASGRGTSGETQYF
TGTGCCAGCGGTCGGGGGACTAGCGGGGAGACCCAGTACTTC
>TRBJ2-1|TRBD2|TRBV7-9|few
CASSFGTSGNSYNEQFF
TGTGCCAGCAGCTTTGGGACTAGCGGAAACTCCTACAATGAGCAGTTCTTC
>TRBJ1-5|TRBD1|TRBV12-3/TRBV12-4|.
CASSFFRGRGPQHF
TGTGCCAGCAGTTTCTTCAGGGGGCGAGGGCCCCAGCATTTT
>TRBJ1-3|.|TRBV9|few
CASSVALGSGNTIYF
TGTGCCAGCAGCGTAGCCCTGGGCTCTGGAAACACCATATATTTT
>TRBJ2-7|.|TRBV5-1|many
CASSLGEGAYEQYF
TGCGCCAGCAGCTTAGGTGAAGGGGCCTACGAGCAGTACTTC
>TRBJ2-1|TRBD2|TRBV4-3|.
CASSQVPAGENEQFF
TGCGCCAGCAGCCAAGTACCAGCGGGAGAAAATGAGCAGTTCTTC
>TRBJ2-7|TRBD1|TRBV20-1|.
CSARARTGPPF
TGCAGTGCTAGGGCCAGGACAGGGCCGCCTTTC
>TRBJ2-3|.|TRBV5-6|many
CASSLRARVADTQYF
TGTGCCAGCAGCTTGAGGGCTAGAGTGGCAGATACGCAGTATTTT
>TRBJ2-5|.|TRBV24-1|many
CATSDLNQETQYF
TGTGCCACCAGTGATTTAAACCAAGAGACCCAGTACTTC
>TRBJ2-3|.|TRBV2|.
CASSEALGGLTDTQYF
TGTGCCAGCAGTGAAGCGCTTGGAGGGCTGACAGATACGCAGTATTTT
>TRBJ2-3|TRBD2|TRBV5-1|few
CASTPGLAGPWEDTQYF
TGCGCCAGCACCCCCGGATTAGCGGGACCGTGGGAAGATACGCAGTATTTT
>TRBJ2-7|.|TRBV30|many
CAWKGELYEQYF
TGTGCCTGGAAAGGGGAGTTATACGAGCAGTACTTC
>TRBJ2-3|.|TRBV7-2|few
CASGPGGRTDTQYF
TGTGCCAGCGGGCCGGGGGGCCGCACAGATACGCAGTATTTT
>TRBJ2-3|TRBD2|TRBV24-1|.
CATSKTSENTDTQYF
TGTGCCACCAGTAAGACTAGCGAAAACACAGATACGCAGTATTTT
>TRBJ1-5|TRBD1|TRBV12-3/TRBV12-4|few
CASSSRDRVQEPQHF
TGTGCCAGCAGTTCCCGGGACAGGGTACAGGAGCCCCAGCATTTT
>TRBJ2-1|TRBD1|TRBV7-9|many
CASTDRAWEQFF
TGTGCCAGCACCGACAGGGCTTGGGAGCAGTTCTTC
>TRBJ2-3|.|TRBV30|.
CAWSVLTLVSDTQYF
TGTGCCTGGAGTGTACTCACGTTGGTCTCAGATACGCAGTATTTT
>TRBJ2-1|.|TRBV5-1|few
CASSLGAVPSYNEQFF
TGCGCCAGCAGCTTGGGTGCGGTACCCTCCTACAATGAGCAGTTCTTC
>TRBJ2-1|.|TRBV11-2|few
CASSSVRRGSEQFF
TGTGCCAGCAGCTCCGTTAGGAGGGGCAGTGAGCAGTTCTTC
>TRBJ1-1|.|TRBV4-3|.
CASSQDRGVEAFF
TGCGCCAGCAGCCAAGATCGGGGAGTTGAAGCTTTCTTT
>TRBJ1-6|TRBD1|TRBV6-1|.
CASTSKGTANSPLHF
TGTGCCAGCACCTCAAAGGGGACAGCTAATTCACCCCTCCACTTT
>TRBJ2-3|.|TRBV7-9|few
CASKTSTDTQYF
TGTGCCAGCAAAACGAGCACAGATACGCAGTATTTT
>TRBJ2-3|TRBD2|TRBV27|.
CASSPRTSGVPSTDTQYF
TGTGCCAGCAGTCCCAGGACTAGCGGGGTACCCAGCACAGATACGCAGTATTTT
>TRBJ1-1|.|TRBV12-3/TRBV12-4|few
CASSIPRESDTEAFF
TGTGCCAGCAGTATACCTAGGGAGAGTGACACTGAAGCTTTCTTT
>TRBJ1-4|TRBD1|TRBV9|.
CASSGPRDRVDANEKLFF
TGTGCCAGCAGCGGCCCCCGGGACAGGGTCGATGCTAATGAAAAACTGTTTTTT
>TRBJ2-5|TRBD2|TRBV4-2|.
CASSIPRASGVGETQYF
TGTGCCAGCAGCATCCCTCGGGCTAGCGGGGTCGGAGAGACCCAGTACTTC
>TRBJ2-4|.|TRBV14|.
CASSHGGGANIQYF
TGTGCCAGCAGCCACGGAGGGGGGGCAAACATTCAGTACTTC
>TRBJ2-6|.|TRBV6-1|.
CASRSWGTGANVLTF
TGTGCCAGCAGAAGTTGGGGGACTGGGGCCAACGTCCTGACTTTC
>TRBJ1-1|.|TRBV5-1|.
CASSFAREGTEAFF
TGCGCCAGCAGCTTTGCCCGGGAGGGCACTGAAGCTTTCTTT